Presented here are 6 T cell receptor beta chains from one specimen sequenced in a study of blood T cell repertoires in COVID-19. Produced via immunoSEQ multiplex PCR; TCRdb's table is partial and in-frame only. Among about 110,000 clones listed, 88% were seen once. Sequencing was performed on peripheral blood. The receptors were sampled from a human donor in a cohort sampled during active COVID-19.

The chain recombines TRBV5-1 with TRBJ1-1, with 10 bases matching TRBD1. The CDR3 has 14 amino acids. Germline V gene data show CDR1 as SGHRS and CDR2 as YFSETQ. The J segment lost 6 bases and the V segment lost 4 bases, leaving 6 bases of the junction unmatched. The CDR3 bases are TGCGCCAGCAGCCGGGGACAGGGGTCTCCTGAAGCTTTCTTT. This encodes CASSRGQGSPEAFF.

The genes are TRBV5-6 and TRBJ2-5, with a possible D match to TRBD2 (6 bases). CDR1 and CDR2 from the germline V gene are SGHDT and YYEEEE. The CDR3 covers 16 residues. The V end was cut by 4 bases, the J end by 1 base, with 17 bases between. CDR3 sequence: CASSPYTGLPQETQYF. CDR3 nucleotides: TGTGCCAGCAGCCCATACACCGGACTACCCCAAGAGACCCAGTACTTC. The full variable domain, in which reference TRBV5-6 and TRBJ2-5 provide the parts outside the CDR3, is DAGVTQSPTHLIKTRGQQVTLRCSPKSGHDTVSWYQQALGQGPQFIFQYYEEEERQRGNFPDRFSGHQFPNYSSELNVNALLLGDSALYLCASSPYTGLPQETQYFGPGTRLLVL.

The chain joins TRBV6-2 or TRBV6-3 to TRBJ1-2, with unresolved D. The CDR3 spans 13 residues. The V gene lost 6 bases and the J gene lost 3 bases, with 11 bases spanning the gap. Germline V gene data show CDR1 as MNHEY and CDR2 as SVGEGT. The CDR3 DNA follows: TGTGCCAGCAGCCTTTCGGGTGACTATGGCTACACCTTC. Residues: CASSLSGDYGYTF.

J is TRBJ1-2 and V is TRBV6-6; D is uncertain. This CDR3 comprises 13 residues. Per germline, CDR1 MNHNY and CDR2 SVGAGI (reference sequence). V was clipped by 2 bases and J by 5 bases, with 9 bases between them. The CDR3 region is CASSYVSEYGYTF. For the CDR3, the DNA is TGTGCCAGCAGTTACGTATCGGAGTATGGCTACACCTTC.

This clone was detected only a few times. The chain is built from TRBV18 and TRBJ2-1; TRBD1 matches at 9 bases. CDR1 is KGHSH and CDR2 is LQKENI in the germline V gene. V lost 1 base, J lost 3 bases, and 4 bases stayed unmatched. This CDR3 is built from 16 residues. The CDR3 sequence: CASSPQTGGNYNEQFF. CDR3 bases: TGTGCCAGCTCACCACAGACAGGGGGAAACTACAATGAGCAGTTCTTC.

The chain carries TRBV28 and TRBJ2-5; 11 bases are shared with TRBD1. The CDR3 loop spans 12 amino acids. V dropped 7 bases and J dropped 7; count of bases not matched to a gene: 2. Looked up from germline, CDR1 is MDHEN and CDR2 is SYDVKM. CDR3 nucleotides: TGTGCCAGCACCGGGACAGGGGGGACCCAGTACTTC. The encoded protein is CASTGTGGTQYF.